This passage covers 20 T cell receptor beta chains from one sample sequenced in a study of blood T cell repertoires in COVID-19. Assay used: immunoSEQ multiplex PCR; TCRdb lists only in-frame clones, some missing. This sample has around 120,000 clones, with 85% to 90% found just once. The specimen was peripheral blood. The receptor set was obtained from a man at least 80 years old with acute or convalescent COVID-19.

V is TRBV5-6 and J is TRBJ1-2; 7 bases are shared with TRBD1. J lost 3 bases, V lost 8 bases, and 16 bases had no gene match. Germline V gene lookup returns CDR1 SGHDT and CDR2 YYEEEE. The CDR3 covers 16 residues. The DNA of the CDR3 is TGTGCCAGTTTCAAGGGACAGAGGTTTTCACACTATGGCTACACCTTC. Encoded protein: CASFKGQRFSHYGYTF.

The CDR3 spells CASRRGGYNEQFF. The CDR3, as DNA: TGTGCCAGCCGGCGAGGCGGATACAATGAGCAGTTCTTC. The J gene is TRBJ2-1, the V gene TRBV27; D call uncertain. The CDR3 contains 13 residues. The germline gives CDR1 MNHEY, CDR2 SMNVEV (reference sequence). V was cut by 8 bases and J by 4 bases, with 12 bases left in between.

This chain links TRBV19 with TRBJ1-5; 7 nucleotides agree with TRBD1. V trimming: 2 bases; J trimming: 3 bases; junction bases outside the gene matches: 7. Germline lookup yields CDR1 LNHDA and CDR2 SQIVND (reference sequence). CDR3 length: 16 amino acids. The chain's CDR3 is CASSITGVDYNQPQHF. For the CDR3, the DNA is TGTGCCAGTAGTATAACAGGGGTGGACTACAATCAGCCCCAGCATTTT.

The chain recombines TRBV10-1 with TRBJ1-1; 7 bases are a match to TRBD1. After removal of 5 bases from V and 1 base from J, the junction contained 4 bases not matched to a gene. The CDR3 spans 14 residues. Germline V gene sequence: CDR1 WNHNN, CDR2 SYGVQD (reference sequence). DNA of the CDR3: TGCGCCAGCAGTTATGGACAGGCGAACACTGAAGCTTTCTTT. Residues: CASSYGQANTEAFF.

The V gene is TRBV5-1, the J gene TRBJ2-5, with 12 bases lining up with TRBD2. Trimming cost V 2 bases and J 2 bases; bases outside gene matches: 7. Germline CDR1 reads SGHRS; CDR2 reads YFSETQ. The CDR3 is 17 amino acids. The DNA for the CDR3 is TGCGCCAGCAGCTTTGACAGGACTAGCGGGACACAAGAGACCCAGTACTTC. Translated: CASSFDRTSGTQETQYF.

V is TRBV28 and J is TRBJ2-6; 7 bases match TRBD2. This CDR3 spans 18 amino acids. The V segment lost 2 bases and the J segment 2 bases; nucleotides outside the gene matches: 9. Germline lookup yields CDR1 MDHEN and CDR2 SYDVKM. Here the CDR3 reads CASSLGGSRRPGANVLTF. In nucleotides, the CDR3 is TGTGCCAGCAGTTTAGGCGGGAGTCGACGTCCTGGGGCCAACGTCCTGACTTTC.

In this sample, this clone turned up once. This chain's CDR3 is CASSTLSNTEAFF. The CDR3 DNA follows: TGTGCCAGTAGTACCCTTTCGAACACTGAAGCTTTCTTT. The chain uses TRBV19 and TRBJ1-1; D is uncertain. V lost 4 bases to trimming and J lost 1 base, with 7 bases between them. The CDR3 has 13 amino acids. Germline CDR1 and CDR2: LNHDA and SQIVND (reference sequence).

This rearrangement joins TRBV2 to TRBJ1-2; 9 bases are shared with TRBD1. After removal of 5 bases from V and 8 bases from J, the junction contained 6 bases not matched to a gene. In germline, CDR1 is SNHLY, CDR2 FYNNEI. The CDR3 is 13 amino acids. CDR3 nucleotides: TGTGCCAGCAGTCCCGGACAGGGGTACGGCTACACCTTC. This encodes CASSPGQGYGYTF.

The CDR3, as DNA: TGTGCGAAGGGCGCGGGAGTAGGTACAGATACGCAGTATTTT. Protein product: CAKGAGVGTDTQYF. The chain carries TRBV30 and TRBJ2-3; 7 bases align to TRBD2. Germline loops: CDR1 GTSNPN, CDR2 SVGIG (reference sequence). The CDR3 length is 14 residues.

The chain combines TRBV19 with TRBJ1-2; D ambiguous. Trimming took off 3 bases at V and 4 bases at J, with 12 bases between the two ends. This CDR3 spans 14 amino acids. Germline CDR1 reads LNHDA; CDR2 reads SQIVND (reference sequence). The CDR3 here is CASSISAGSYGYTF. The CDR3 DNA sequence: TGTGCCAGTAGTATCTCGGCCGGGAGCTATGGCTACACCTTC.

This clone came up once. The chain has TRBV19 and TRBJ2-7; 14 nucleotides line up with TRBD2. This CDR3 spans 16 amino acids. V was pared by 5 bases and J by 4 bases, with 7 bases of the junction left unmatched. Germline-derived CDR1 and CDR2 are LNHDA and SQIVND (reference sequence). The CDR3 region has the DNA TGTGCCAGTAGTCAGGGTGGGACTAGCGGGAGATACGAGCAGTACTTC. Translating gives CASSQGGTSGRYEQYF.

The V and J genes are TRBV4-1 and TRBJ2-1; D is possibly TRBD1 (6 bases). The CDR3 length is 14 residues. With 1 base removed from V and 4 bases from J, the gap between germline ends came to 8 bases. Germline V gene sequence: CDR1 MGHRA, CDR2 YSYEKL. CDR3 in DNA: TGCGCCAGCAGCCAAGGGGACAAGTACAATGAGCAGTTCTTC. This gives the protein CASSQGDKYNEQFF.

The gene calls are TRBV3-1 (or the pseudogene TRBV3-2) and TRBJ1-1, with D possibly being TRBD1 (6 bases). The germline V gene encodes CDR1 LGHDT and CDR2 YNNKEL (reference sequence). The CDR3 totals 14 residues. Trimming left V 2 bases short and J 10 bases short, with 17 bases between. The CDR3 DNA reads TGTGCCAGCAGCCAAATCGGGACGGGACAAGGAGCTTTCTTT. It yields the protein CASSQIGTGQGAFF.

The chain has TRBV7-2 and TRBJ1-5, with unresolved D. CDR1 is SGHTA and CDR2 is FQGNSA in the germline V gene. The CDR3 runs 14 residues. V lost 5 bases and J lost 7, with 15 bases in between. In nucleotides, the CDR3 is TGTGCCAGCAGCGACGACGAAGGAGTACAGCCCCAGCATTTT. Amino acid sequence: CASSDDEGVQPQHF.

The sample holds a few counts of this clone. The chain joins TRBV27 to TRBJ2-7; TRBD2 agrees at 7 bases. V lost 2 bases and J lost 3; bases outside the gene matches: 10. Germline values: CDR1 MNHEY, CDR2 SMNVEV (reference sequence). This CDR3 has 16 amino acids. CDR3: CASSLEPSGSFYEQYF. The CDR3 DNA reads TGTGCCAGCAGTTTAGAACCTAGCGGAAGTTTCTACGAGCAGTACTTC.

V usage is TRBV5-1 and J usage is TRBJ2-2; 8 bases are shared with TRBD1. Per the germline V gene, CDR1 is SGHRS and CDR2 is YFSETQ. Trimming cost V 4 bases and J 5 bases; bases outside gene matches: 7. The CDR3 has 15 amino acids. Written as DNA, the CDR3 is TGCGCCAGCAGCCCGGACAGGGCTTGGACCGGGGAGCTGTTTTTT. Translation: CASSPDRAWTGELFF.

The chain couples TRBV6-1 to TRBJ1-2, with D uncertain. The CDR3 contains 13 residues. The germline V and J ends were trimmed by 2 bases and 4 bases, with 8 bases remaining between them. From germline, CDR1 is MNHNS and CDR2 SASEGT. Here the CDR3 DNA reads TGTGCCAGCAGTGAAAGAGGATTCTATGGCTACACCTTC. Translating gives CASSERGFYGYTF.

The rearrangement joins TRBV6-6 to TRBJ1-6; D gene unclear. CDR1 MNHNY and CDR2 SVGAGI come from the germline V gene (reference sequence). Trimming removed 8 bases from V and 8 bases from J, with 10 bases in between. The CDR3 extends over 12 amino acids. The CDR3 region is CASSRVHSPLHF. The CDR3 DNA sequence: TGTGCCAGCTCCCGAGTGCATTCACCCCTCCACTTT.

The gene calls are TRBV2 and TRBJ1-5, with D maybe TRBD1 (5 bases). The germline V and J ends were trimmed by 4 bases and 6 bases, with 10 bases remaining between them. The CDR3 contains 13 residues. The V gene's germline CDR1 is SNHLY and CDR2 FYNNEI. DNA of the CDR3: TGTGCCAGCAGTGCGCCAGGGCTTCAGCCCCAGCATTTT. Protein: CASSAPGLQPQHF.

The V gene is TRBV5-5, the J gene TRBJ1-4, with TRBD1 identical over 7 bases. The germline CDR1 and CDR2 sequences are SGHKS and YYEKEE (reference sequence). V was clipped by 4 bases and J by 7 bases; unmatched bases: 10. The CDR3 sequence is 15 residues long. In nucleotides, the CDR3 is TGTGCCAGCAGCCTGAGGGGGCAGGGCAGTGAAAAACTGTTTTTT. Translation: CASSLRGQGSEKLFF.